Presented here are 9 T cell receptor beta chains from one specimen sequenced in a study of T cell responses to AZD1222 COVID-19 vaccine. Data came from immunoSEQ multiplex PCR; TCRdb stores just in-frame clones and leaves some out. This sample has 170,000 or so clones, with approximately 90% found just once. The sequenced sample was peripheral blood, obtained on day 0 of AZD1222 vaccination. The receptors stem from an adult in good health.

The V call is TRBV2, the J call TRBJ2-1; D perhaps matches TRBD1 (5 bases). The CDR3 is 11 residues long. The germline gives CDR1 SNHLY, CDR2 FYNNEI. Trimming removed 10 bases from V and 10 bases from J, with 14 bases in between. This CDR3 is CATVRKGEQFF. CDR3 coding DNA: TGTGCCACGGTAAGGAAGGGGGAGCAGTTCTTC.

J is TRBJ1-2 and V is TRBV4-3, with TRBD1 matching over 10 bases. V trimming: 3 bases; J trimming: 5 bases; junction bases outside the gene matches: 12. This CDR3 has 17 residues. Germline CDR1 is LGHNA and CDR2 is YSLEER. This CDR3 is CASSHRTGTGVNYGYTF. CDR3 in DNA: TGCGCCAGCAGCCATCGAACCGGGACAGGGGTGAATTATGGCTACACCTTC.

This chain connects TRBV29-1 to TRBJ1-1; TRBD1 might be the D (5 bases). The CDR3 is 12 amino acids. Germline CDR1 and CDR2: SQVTM and ANQGSEA. Trimming left V 7 bases short and J 5 bases short, with 14 bases between. The CDR3 nucleotides read TGCAGCGGGGAATCGAGGGGAACTGAAGCTTTCTTT. This translates into CSGESRGTEAFF.

The CDR3 is CASSSTGEKLFF. DNA for the CDR3: TGTGCCAGCTCATCGACAGGTGAAAAACTGTTTTTT. The chain links TRBV18 to TRBJ1-4, with D tentatively TRBD1 (6 bases). Germline V gene data show CDR1 as KGHSH and CDR2 as LQKENI. The CDR3 extends over 12 amino acids. The V gene lost 5 bases and the J gene lost 7 bases, with 8 bases spanning the gap.

The J gene is TRBJ1-2, the V gene TRBV2; D uncertain. The CDR3 contains 12 residues. Germline V gives CDR1 SNHLY, CDR2 FYNNEI. The V and J ends lost 5 bases and 0 bases respectively, with 4 bases between them. In DNA, the CDR3 is TGTGCCAGCAGTTTAACTAACTATGGCTACACCTTC. It codes for CASSLTNYGYTF.

In its sample, this clone was seen once. The chain recombines TRBV12-5 with TRBJ2-5; TRBD2 matches at 9 bases. Germline values: CDR1 LGHNT, CDR2 FRNRAP. V shed 7 bases, J shed 2 bases, and the junction held 17 bases outside the gene matches. CDR3 length: 18 residues. DNA of the CDR3: TGTGCTAGTGCTGCCTTCTGGGAGCGGGGGGCGATACAAGAGACCCAGTACTTC. This encodes CASAAFWERGAIQETQYF.

The J gene is TRBJ2-3, the V gene TRBV13; D remains ambiguous. The V and J ends lost 4 bases and 4 bases respectively, with 9 bases between them. CDR1 PRHDT and CDR2 FYEKMQ come from the germline V gene (reference sequence). CDR3 size: 13 residues. The CDR3 loop is CASSWAGADTQYF. DNA for the CDR3: TGTGCCAGCAGCTGGGCCGGAGCAGATACGCAGTATTTT.

The chain employs TRBV3-1 (or the pseudogene TRBV3-2) and TRBJ1-2; no definite D call. V dropped 0 bases and J dropped 0 bases, with 11 bases sitting between them. Germline CDR1 reads LGHDT; CDR2 reads YNNKEL (reference sequence). This CDR3 has 16 residues. The CDR3 spells CASSQDLASTNYGYTF. CDR3 nucleotides: TGTGCCAGCAGCCAAGATCTGGCTTCCACTAACTATGGCTACACCTTC.

The rearrangement links TRBV4-3 to TRBJ1-2; TRBD1 matches 7 bases. The germline V gene has CDR1 LGHNA and CDR2 YSLEER. The CDR3 consists of 15 residues. Trimming took 3 bases from V and 4 from J; bases not matched to a gene: 8. The CDR3 loop reads CASSQQLQGIYGYTF. CDR3 bases: TGCGCCAGCAGCCAGCAGCTACAGGGGATCTATGGCTACACCTTC.